This T cell receptor beta chain was recovered during a study of cytomegalovirus exposure and HLA in healthy donors. The V gene's germline CDR1 is WNHNN and CDR2 SYGVQD (reference sequence). This CDR3 is 12 amino acids long. J was trimmed by 6 bases and V by 3 bases; bases with no gene match: 2. PCR employed 60 Vbeta and 13 Jbeta primers. The table came from immunoSEQ multiplex PCR; TCRdb's copy has only in-frame clones and leaves some out. The sample lists 200,000 to 250,000 clones; roughly 84% were seen once. Material for sequencing was PBMCs. This rearrangement joins TRBV10-1 to TRBJ2-7; TRBD1 matches at 7 bases. The TCR comes from a human donor in good health. The CDR3 loop is CASSEQGIEQYF. The CDR3 nucleotides read TGCGCCAGCAGTGAACAGGGGATCGAGCAGTACTTC.